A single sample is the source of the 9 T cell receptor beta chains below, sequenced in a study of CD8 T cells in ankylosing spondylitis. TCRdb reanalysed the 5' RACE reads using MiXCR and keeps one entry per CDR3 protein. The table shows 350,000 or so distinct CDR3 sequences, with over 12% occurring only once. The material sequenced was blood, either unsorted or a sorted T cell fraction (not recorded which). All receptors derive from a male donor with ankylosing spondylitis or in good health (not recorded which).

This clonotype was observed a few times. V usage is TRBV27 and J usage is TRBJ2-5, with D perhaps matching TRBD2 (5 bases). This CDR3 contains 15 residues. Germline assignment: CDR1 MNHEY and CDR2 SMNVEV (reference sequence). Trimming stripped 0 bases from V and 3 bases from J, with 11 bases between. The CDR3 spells CASSLSVRRKETQYF. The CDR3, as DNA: TGTGCCAGCAGTTTATCTGTCAGGAGGAAAGAGACCCAGTACTTC.

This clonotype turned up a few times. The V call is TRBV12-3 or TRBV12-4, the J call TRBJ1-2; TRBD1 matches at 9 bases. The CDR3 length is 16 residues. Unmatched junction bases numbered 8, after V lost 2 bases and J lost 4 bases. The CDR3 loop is CASSLNIGQGFYGYTF. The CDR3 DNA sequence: TGTGCCAGCAGTTTAAATATTGGACAGGGGTTCTATGGCTACACCTTC.

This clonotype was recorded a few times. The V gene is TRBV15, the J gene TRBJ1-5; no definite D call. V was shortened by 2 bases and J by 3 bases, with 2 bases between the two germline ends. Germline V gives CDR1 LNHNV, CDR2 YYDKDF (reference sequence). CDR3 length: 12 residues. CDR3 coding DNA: TGTGCCACCAGCAGACCCAATCAGCCCCAGCATTTT. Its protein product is CATSRPNQPQHF.

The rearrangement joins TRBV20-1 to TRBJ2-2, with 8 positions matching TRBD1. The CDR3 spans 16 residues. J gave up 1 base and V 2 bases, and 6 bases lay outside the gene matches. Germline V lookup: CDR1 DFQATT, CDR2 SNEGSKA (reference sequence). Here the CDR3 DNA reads TGCAGTGCTAGAACTCCCGGGACAGGGAACACCGGGGAGCTGTTTTTT. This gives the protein CSARTPGTGNTGELFF.

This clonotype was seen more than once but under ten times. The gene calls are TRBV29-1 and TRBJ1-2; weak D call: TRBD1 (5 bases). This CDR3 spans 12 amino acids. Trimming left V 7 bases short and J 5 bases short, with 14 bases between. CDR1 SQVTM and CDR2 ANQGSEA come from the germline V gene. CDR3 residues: CSDRTLSYGYTF. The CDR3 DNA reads TGCAGCGACAGGACCCTGTCGTATGGCTACACCTTC.

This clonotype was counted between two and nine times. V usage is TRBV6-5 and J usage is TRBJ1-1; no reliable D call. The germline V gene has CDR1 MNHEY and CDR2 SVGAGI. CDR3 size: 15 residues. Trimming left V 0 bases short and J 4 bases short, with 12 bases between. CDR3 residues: CASSYSGSRFTEAFF. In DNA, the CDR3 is TGTGCCAGCAGTTACTCCGGGAGTCGATTCACTGAAGCTTTCTTT.

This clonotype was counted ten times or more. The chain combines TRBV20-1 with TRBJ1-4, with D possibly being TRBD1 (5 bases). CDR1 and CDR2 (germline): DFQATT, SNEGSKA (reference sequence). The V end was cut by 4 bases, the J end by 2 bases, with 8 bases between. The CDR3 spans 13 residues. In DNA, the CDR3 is TGCAGTGCTATGCAGGGTACTAATGAAAAACTGTTTTTT. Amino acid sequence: CSAMQGTNEKLFF.

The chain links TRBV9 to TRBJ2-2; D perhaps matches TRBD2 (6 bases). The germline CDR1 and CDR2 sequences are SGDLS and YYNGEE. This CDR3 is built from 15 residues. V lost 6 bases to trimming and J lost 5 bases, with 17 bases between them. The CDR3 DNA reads TGTGCCAGCACCCTGCAGGGAGGAAGGACCGGGGAGCTGTTTTTT. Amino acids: CASTLQGGRTGELFF. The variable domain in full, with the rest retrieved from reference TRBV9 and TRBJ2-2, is DSGVTQTPKHLITATGQRVTLRCSPRSGDLSVYWYQQSLDQGLQFLIQYYNGEERAKGNILERFSAQQFPDLHSELNLSSLELGDSALYFCASTLQGGRTGELFFGEGSRLTVL.

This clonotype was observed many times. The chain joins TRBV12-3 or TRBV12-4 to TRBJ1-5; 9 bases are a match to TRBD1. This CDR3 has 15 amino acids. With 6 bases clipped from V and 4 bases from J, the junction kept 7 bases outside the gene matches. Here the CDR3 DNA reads TGTGCCAGCAGAACCGGGACAGGGATAAATCAGCCCCAGCATTTT. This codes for CASRTGTGINQPQHF.